The 23 T cell receptor beta chains in this list originate from one sample, sequenced in a study of OX40 agonist ivuxolimab in advanced cancers. The library was obtained by the immunoSEQ multiplex PCR assay. As stored in TCRdb, this immuneACCESS dataset retains in-frame rearrangements with V and J assigned. A fraction of the clones does not appear; measured against another copy, unresolved V genes explain less than half of the discrepancy, and the remainder lacks a known reason. The sample records roughly 32,000 clones, 85% to 95% of which are singletons. Jointly, the top ten make up less than 5.5% of the sample. The source material was CD4+ or CD8+ T cells sorted from blood, sampled in a trial of the OX40 agonist ivuxolimab. These TCRs come from an adult with an advanced solid tumor such as melanoma, head and neck, liver or kidney cancer.

This chain connects TRBV7-9 to TRBJ1-1; 9 bases agree with TRBD1. The CDR3 length is 14 residues. V was pared by 5 bases and J by 2 bases, with 3 bases of the junction left unmatched. Germline CDR1 reads SEHNR; CDR2 reads FQNEAQ (reference sequence). The CDR3 nucleotides are TGTGCCAGCAGCGCGGGACAGGGCAACACTGAAGCTTTCTTT. Protein product: CASSAGQGNTEAFF. Based on the CDR3 plus reference TRBV7-9 and TRBJ1-1, the full variable domain is DTGVSQNPRHKITKRGQNVTFRCDPISEHNRLYWYRQTLGQGPEFLTYFQNEAQLEKSRLLSDRFSAERPKGSFSTLEIQRTEQGDSAMYLCASSAGQGNTEAFFGQGTRLTVV.

This clone was observed a few times. The chain carries TRBV4-3 and TRBJ2-1; a weak D match, TRBD2 (5 bases). Germline CDR1 LGHNA, CDR2 YSLEER. CDR3 size: 13 residues. The V end lost 0 bases, the J end lost 10 bases, and 10 bases lay between the germline ends. CDR3 sequence reads: CASSQDRGWEQFF. The DNA for the CDR3 is TGCGCCAGCAGCCAAGATCGGGGTTGGGAGCAGTTCTTC.

This rearrangement joins TRBV19 to TRBJ2-5; TRBD2 agrees at 13 bases. CDR1 and CDR2 (germline): LNHDA, SQIVND (reference sequence). The CDR3 has 19 residues. Germline trimming cut 5 bases from V and 5 bases from J; bases unmatched to any gene: 17. CDR3 DNA: TGTGCCAGTAGTCCTCCCTATACTAGCGGGAGGGCCGGCGGGGAGACCCAGTACTTC. This encodes CASSPPYTSGRAGGETQYF.

The chain recombines TRBV28 with TRBJ1-1, with 8 bases matching TRBD1. V gave up 7 bases and J gave up 5 bases; unmatched junction bases: 6. The CDR3 has 13 residues. Germline V gene data show CDR1 as MDHEN and CDR2 as SYDVKM. The CDR3 here is CASTQGVWTEAFF. The CDR3 nucleotides read TGTGCCAGCACACAGGGGGTTTGGACTGAAGCTTTCTTT.

This chain connects TRBV11-2 to TRBJ2-5; a weak D match, TRBD2 (6 bases). CDR3 length: 12 amino acids. V lost 5 bases and J 5 bases, leaving 9 bases between the germline ends. Per germline, CDR1 SGHAT and CDR2 FQNNGV. This CDR3 is CASSRLGETQYF. The CDR3 region has the DNA TGTGCCAGCAGCCGACTAGGGGAGACCCAGTACTTC.

This clone occurred once. J is TRBJ2-3 and V is TRBV10-3, with D maybe TRBD2 (5 bases). This CDR3 has 14 amino acids. CDR1 is ENHRY, CDR2 SYGVKD, per germline. Trimming shortened V by 2 bases and J by 4 bases, and 10 bases separated the two germline ends. This chain's CDR3 is CAISEGELADTQYF. CDR3 DNA: TGTGCCATCAGTGAGGGGGAGTTGGCAGATACGCAGTATTTT.

This rearrangement joins TRBV30 to TRBJ2-1; 7 bases match TRBD1. The germline gives CDR1 GTSNPN, CDR2 SVGIG (reference sequence). The junction had 11 bases not matched to a gene; V was cut back by 4 bases and J by 8 bases. CDR3 length equals 14 residues. The CDR3 here is CAWKMGQHLDEQFF. In nucleotides, the CDR3 is TGTGCCTGGAAGATGGGACAGCATTTGGATGAGCAGTTCTTC.

This sequence joins TRBV18 and TRBJ2-2, with 12 positions matching TRBD1. This CDR3 has 18 amino acids. Unmatched junction bases numbered 7, after V lost 0 bases and J lost 5 bases. Germline CDR1 KGHSH, CDR2 LQKENI. This CDR3 reads CASSPPGTGGVVTGELFF. The CDR3 DNA reads TGTGCCAGCTCACCACCGGGGACAGGGGGCGTTGTAACCGGGGAGCTGTTTTTT.

This chain uses TRBV4-2 with TRBJ2-1, with D tentatively TRBD2 (6 bases). This CDR3 has 17 amino acids. Germline V CDR1 and CDR2: LGHNA, YNFKEQ. The V and J ends lost 2 bases and 1 base respectively, with 15 bases between them. The CDR3 nucleotides are TGTGCCAGCAGCCAAAGGGACCTAGCGTCGTCCTACAATGAGCAGTTCTTC. Protein product: CASSQRDLASSYNEQFF.

The chain carries TRBV28 and TRBJ1-5; D remains unclear. CDR3 length equals 16 residues. Between the trimmed V and J ends, which lost 3 bases and 0 bases, there was a span of 12 bases. Germline V gene data show CDR1 as MDHEN and CDR2 as SYDVKM. The CDR3 here is CASSFMKGVSNQPQHF. In DNA, the CDR3 is TGTGCCAGCAGTTTCATGAAAGGCGTTAGCAATCAGCCCCAGCATTTT. The variable domain in full, completed from reference TRBV28 and TRBJ1-5, reads DVKVTQSSRYLVKRTGEKVFLECVQDMDHENMFWYRQDPGLGLRLIYFSYDVKMKEKGDIPEGYSVSREKKERFSLILESASTNQTSMYLCASSFMKGVSNQPQHFGDGTRLSIL.

This chain links TRBV4-3 with TRBJ2-3; TRBD2 might be the D (5 bases). The V and J ends lost 0 bases and 11 bases respectively, with 15 bases between them. In germline, CDR1 is LGHNA, CDR2 YSLEER. CDR3 size: 14 residues. CDR3 coding DNA: TGCGCCAGCAGCCAAGATCCGACTACAAGGGTGCAGTATTTT. This translates into CASSQDPTTRVQYF.

This chain uses TRBV28 with TRBJ2-5; D may match TRBD1 or TRBD2 (5 bases each). Germline V gene sequence: CDR1 MDHEN, CDR2 SYDVKM. Trimming cost V 5 bases and J 1 base, with 17 bases left between them. This CDR3 contains 16 residues. CDR3 coding DNA: TGTGCCAGCAGTCTAGGGCAGGGAGAGGCCCAAGAGACCCAGTACTTC. It translates to CASSLGQGEAQETQYF.

This clone was observed once. The chain has TRBV18 and TRBJ2-4; weak D call: TRBD2 (5 bases). Trimming cost V 3 bases and J 3 bases, with 9 bases left between them. This CDR3 has 14 residues. CDR1 is KGHSH and CDR2 is LQKENI in the germline V gene. CDR3 in amino acids: CASSPGVGKNIQYF. The CDR3 DNA follows: TGTGCCAGCTCACCCGGGGTTGGCAAAAACATTCAGTACTTC.

V gene TRBV7-9 combines with J gene TRBJ1-1; 8 bases fit TRBD1. The CDR3 is 15 residues long. Germline V gene lookup returns CDR1 SEHNR and CDR2 FQNEAQ (reference sequence). The J segment lost 5 bases and the V segment lost 5 bases, leaving 10 bases of the junction unmatched. The CDR3 region is CASSLVQGAPTEAFF. CDR3 DNA sequence: TGTGCCAGCAGCCTCGTTCAGGGGGCTCCGACTGAAGCTTTCTTT.

The J gene is TRBJ1-4, the V gene TRBV4-3; D not resolved. V dropped 3 bases and J dropped 4 bases, with 15 bases sitting between them. Germline V gene data show CDR1 as LGHNA and CDR2 as YSLEER. The CDR3 is 16 residues long. This CDR3 reads CASSHNADEGNEKLFF. CDR3 coding DNA: TGCGCCAGCAGCCACAATGCCGACGAGGGTAATGAAAAACTGTTTTTT.

There are a few counts of this clone. CDR3 bases: TGCGCCAGCAGCCAAGAATTCCAGGGGGCGGATGGAAACACCATATATTTT. Amino acid sequence: CASSQEFQGADGNTIYF. The rearrangement links TRBV4-3 to TRBJ1-3; 8 nucleotides align to TRBD1. The trim removed 0 bases at V and 3 bases at J, leaving 7 bases unmatched. CDR1 and CDR2 from the germline V gene are LGHNA and YSLEER. The CDR3 runs to 17 residues.

The chain carries TRBV5-6 and TRBJ1-6, with D unresolved. The CDR3 is 13 residues long. Germline CDR1 reads SGHDT; CDR2 reads YYEEEE. V lost 4 bases, J lost 11 bases, and 13 bases lay in between. The CDR3 spells CASSPSRWAPLHF. In DNA form, the CDR3 reads TGTGCCAGCAGCCCCAGTCGGTGGGCACCCCTCCACTTT. The full variable domain, its missing parts supplied by reference TRBV5-6 and TRBJ1-6, is DAGVTQSPTHLIKTRGQQVTLRCSPKSGHDTVSWYQQALGQGPQFIFQYYEEEERQRGNFPDRFSGHQFPNYSSELNVNALLLGDSALYLCASSPSRWAPLHFGNGTRLTVT.

The chain is built from TRBV7-2 and TRBJ1-1; D remains unclear. This CDR3 is built from 14 residues. Germline loops: CDR1 SGHTA, CDR2 FQGNSA. V lost 5 bases and J 1 base, leaving 11 bases between the germline ends. CDR3 nucleotides: TGTGCCAGCAGCCTGTGGGTACAGAACACTGAAGCTTTCTTT. The encoded protein is CASSLWVQNTEAFF.

This clone was observed once. The rearrangement uses TRBV2 and TRBJ2-7, with a possible D match to TRBD2 (6 bases). From germline, CDR1 is SNHLY and CDR2 FYNNEI. The CDR3 has 13 residues. Between the trimmed V and J ends, which lost 7 bases and 1 base, there was a span of 11 bases. CDR3 bases: TGTGCCAGCACCGGACTACTTTCCTACGAGCAGTACTTC. Translation gives CASTGLLSYEQYF.

This clone was seen once. V and J are TRBV9 and TRBJ2-1; D unclear. V lost 5 bases and J lost 8, with 11 bases in between. The CDR3 runs 12 residues. Germline CDR1 SGDLS, CDR2 YYNGEE. CDR3 sequence reads: CASRGRFDEQFF. The CDR3, as DNA: TGTGCCAGCAGAGGCCGTTTCGATGAGCAGTTCTTC.

The chain links TRBV2 to TRBJ2-1, with a weak D call TRBD1 (6 bases). This CDR3 is 14 amino acids long. The V end was cut by 1 base, the J end by 7 bases, with 11 bases between. Germline V gives CDR1 SNHLY, CDR2 FYNNEI. The CDR3 DNA sequence: TGTGCCAGCAGTGAAGGTACAGGGCGGAATGAGCAGTTCTTC. It codes for CASSEGTGRNEQFF.

This chain links TRBV19 with TRBJ2-2, with 8 bases fitting TRBD2. The CDR3 has 15 residues. Looked up from germline, CDR1 is LNHDA and CDR2 is SQIVND (reference sequence). The V segment lost 3 bases and the J segment 7 bases; nucleotides outside the gene matches: 7. DNA of the CDR3: TGTGCCAGTAGTATCCCGGGGGGGCCCGTCGGGGAGCTGTTTTTT. As protein: CASSIPGGPVGELFF.

The chain links TRBV5-5 to TRBJ2-2; D unclear. The length of the CDR3 is 16 residues. Germline V gives CDR1 SGHKS, CDR2 YYEKEE (reference sequence). V was cut by 3 bases and J by 0 bases, with 12 bases left in between. CDR3 amino acids: CASSSPSTPNTGELFF. For the CDR3, the DNA is TGTGCCAGCAGCTCCCCATCGACACCGAACACCGGGGAGCTGTTTTTT.